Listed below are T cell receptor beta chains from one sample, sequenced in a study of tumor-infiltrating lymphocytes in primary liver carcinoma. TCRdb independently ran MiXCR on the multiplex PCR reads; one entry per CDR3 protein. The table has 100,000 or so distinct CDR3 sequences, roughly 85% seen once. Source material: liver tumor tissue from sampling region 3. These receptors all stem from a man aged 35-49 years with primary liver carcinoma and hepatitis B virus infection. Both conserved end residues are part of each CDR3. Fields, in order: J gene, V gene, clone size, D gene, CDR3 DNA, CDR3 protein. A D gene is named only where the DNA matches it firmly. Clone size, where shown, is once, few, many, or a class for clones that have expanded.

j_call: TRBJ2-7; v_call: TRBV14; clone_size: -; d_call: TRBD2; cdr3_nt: TGTGCCAGCATCCAAGCGGGGTTCTCCTATGAGCAGTACTTC; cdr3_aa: CASIQAGFSYEQYF
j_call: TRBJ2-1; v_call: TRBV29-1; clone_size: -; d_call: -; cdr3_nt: TGCAGCGTATTAAGCGAGGTGACAGGGCAGTTCTTC; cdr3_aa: CSVLSEVTGQFF
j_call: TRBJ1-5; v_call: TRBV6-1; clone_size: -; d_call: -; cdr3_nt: TGTGCTAGCCAGGGCCATTCGAATCAGCTCCAGCATTTT; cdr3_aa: CASQGHSNQLQHF
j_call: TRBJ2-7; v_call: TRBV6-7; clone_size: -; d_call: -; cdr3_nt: TGTGCCAGCAGTTACTTGGCGAGGGTCACTGGGCGCGAGCAATACTTC; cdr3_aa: CASSYLARVTGREQYF
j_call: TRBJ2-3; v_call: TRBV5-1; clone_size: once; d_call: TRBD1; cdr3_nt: TGCGCCGACAGCTTGAACGACAGGGGAAGCACAGATACGCAGTATTTT; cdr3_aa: CADSLNDRGSTDTQYF
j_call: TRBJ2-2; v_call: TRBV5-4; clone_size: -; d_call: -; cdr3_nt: TGTGCCAGGAGCCGAAAGACGGCCCGCACCTGGGAGTTGTTTTTT; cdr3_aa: CARSRKTARTWELFF
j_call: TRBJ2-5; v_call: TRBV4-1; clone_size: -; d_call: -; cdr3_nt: TGCGCCAACAGCTCTTCAGGAGGCCCCGCTAGCGACCAAGAGACCCAATACTTC; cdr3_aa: CANSSSGGPASDQETQYF
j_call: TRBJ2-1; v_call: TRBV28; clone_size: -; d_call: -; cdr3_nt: TGTGCCAGCAGTTTTGAGTTGAATGAGCAGCTCTTC; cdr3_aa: CASSFELNEQLF
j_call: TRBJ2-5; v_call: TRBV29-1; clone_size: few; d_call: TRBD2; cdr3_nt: TGCAGCGTTCTGACTAGCGGGTCTTGGGCAGAGACCCAGTACTTC; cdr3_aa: CSVLTSGSWAETQYF
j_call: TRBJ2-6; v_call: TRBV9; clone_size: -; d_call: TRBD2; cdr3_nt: TGTGCCAGCAGCCTCGCCGTGGGGCAGCGGGAACTTTCTGGGGCCAACGTCCTGACTTTC; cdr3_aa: CASSLAVGQRELSGANVLTF
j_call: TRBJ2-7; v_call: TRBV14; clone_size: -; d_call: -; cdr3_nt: TGTGGCAGCAGCCGAGGTTCGCAGTCATCCTCCTACGAGCAGTACTTC; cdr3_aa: CGSSRGSQSSSYEQYF